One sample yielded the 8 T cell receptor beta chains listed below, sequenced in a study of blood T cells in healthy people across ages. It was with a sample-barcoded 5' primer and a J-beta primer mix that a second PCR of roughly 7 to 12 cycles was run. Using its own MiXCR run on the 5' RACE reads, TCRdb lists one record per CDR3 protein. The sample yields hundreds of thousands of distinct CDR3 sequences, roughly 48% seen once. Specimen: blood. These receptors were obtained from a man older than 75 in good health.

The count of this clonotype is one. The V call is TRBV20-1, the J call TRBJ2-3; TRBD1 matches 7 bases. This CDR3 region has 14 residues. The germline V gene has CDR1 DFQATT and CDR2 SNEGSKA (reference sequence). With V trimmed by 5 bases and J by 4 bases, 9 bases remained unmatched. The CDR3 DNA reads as TGCAGTGCTGAGACCCGGGACAGCTCAGATACGCAGTATTTT. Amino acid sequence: CSAETRDSSDTQYF.

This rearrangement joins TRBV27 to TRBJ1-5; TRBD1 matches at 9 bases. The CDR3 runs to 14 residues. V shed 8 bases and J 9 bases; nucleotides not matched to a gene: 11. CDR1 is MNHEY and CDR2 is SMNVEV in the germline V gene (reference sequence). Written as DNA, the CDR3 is TGTGCCAGCGGGCCACAGGGGGCCCATGGGCCCCAGCATTTT. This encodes CASGPQGAHGPQHF.

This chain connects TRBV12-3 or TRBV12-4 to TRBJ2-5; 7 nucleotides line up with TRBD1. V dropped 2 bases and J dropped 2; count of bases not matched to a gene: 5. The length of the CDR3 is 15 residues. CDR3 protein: CASSLLQGTQETQYF. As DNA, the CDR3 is TGTGCCAGCAGTTTATTACAGGGGACGCAAGAGACCCAGTACTTC.

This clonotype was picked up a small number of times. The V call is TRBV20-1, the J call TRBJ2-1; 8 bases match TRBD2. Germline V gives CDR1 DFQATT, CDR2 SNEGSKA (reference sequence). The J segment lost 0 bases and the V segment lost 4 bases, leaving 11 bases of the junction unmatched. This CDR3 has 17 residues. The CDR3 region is CSAIGSGTLSSYNEQFF. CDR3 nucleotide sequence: TGCAGTGCTATTGGTAGCGGGACGCTCAGCTCCTACAATGAGCAGTTCTTC.

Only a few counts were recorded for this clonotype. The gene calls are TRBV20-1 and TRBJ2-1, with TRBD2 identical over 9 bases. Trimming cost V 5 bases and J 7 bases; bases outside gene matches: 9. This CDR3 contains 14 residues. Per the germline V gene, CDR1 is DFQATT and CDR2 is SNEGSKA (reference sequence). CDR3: CSAPTSGSRNEQFF. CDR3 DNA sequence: TGCAGTGCTCCGACTAGCGGTTCAAGAAATGAGCAGTTCTTC.

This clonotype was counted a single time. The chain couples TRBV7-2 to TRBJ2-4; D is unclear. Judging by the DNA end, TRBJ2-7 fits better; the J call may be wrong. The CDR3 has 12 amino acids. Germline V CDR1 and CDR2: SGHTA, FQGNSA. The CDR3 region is CASSFWGYEQYF. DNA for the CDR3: TGTGCCAGCAGCTTTTGGGGTTACGAGCAGTACTTC.

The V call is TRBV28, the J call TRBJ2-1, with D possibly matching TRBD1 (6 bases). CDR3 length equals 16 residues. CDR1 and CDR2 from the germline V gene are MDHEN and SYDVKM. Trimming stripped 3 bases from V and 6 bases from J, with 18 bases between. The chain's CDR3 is CASSFLGAATFNEQFF. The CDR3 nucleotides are TGTGCCAGCAGTTTCCTGGGGGCTGCCACCTTCAATGAGCAGTTCTTC.

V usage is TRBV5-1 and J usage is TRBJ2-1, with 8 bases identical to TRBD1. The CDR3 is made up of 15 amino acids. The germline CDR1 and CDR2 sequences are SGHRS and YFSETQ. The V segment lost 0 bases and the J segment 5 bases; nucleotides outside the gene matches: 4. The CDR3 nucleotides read TGCGCCAGCAGCTTGGGACAGGGGACCCACAATGAGCAGTTCTTC. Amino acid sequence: CASSLGQGTHNEQFF.